This record covers a single TCR beta chain. Its target is not known. CDR1 is SGHTA, CDR2 FQGNSA, per germline. The CDR3 length is 15 residues. Trimming shortened V by 5 bases and J by 0 bases, and 10 bases separated the two germline ends. It was RNA transcripts that yielded the amplified TCR beta CDR3 regions. In the first-round RT-PCR of the TCR CDR3, the HTBI primer set was used. TCRdb re-derived calls from the multiplex PCR reads in MiXCR, one entry per CDR3 protein. Among 550,000 to 600,000 distinct CDR3 sequences listed, around 42% were seen once. This entry belongs to a study of T cells in Graves' hyperthyroidism and ophthalmopathy. Whole-study results and caveats: Ophthalmopathy and stable hyperthyroidism were told apart by a 13 V-J model.

Diagnoses rested on clinical symptoms, serum thyroxine and TRAb, thyroid ultrasound and orbital computed tomography. The specimen sequenced was peripheral blood or thyroid tissue (not recorded which). The clonotype was recovered from an adult woman with Graves' disease, either hyperthyroidism or ophthalmopathy (not recorded which). The genes are TRBV7-2 and TRBJ1-4; TRBD1 is a possible D gene (5 bases). The CDR3 DNA sequence: TGTGCCAGCAGCAAACAGGAGGCAACTAATGAAAAACTGTTTTTT. Encoded protein: CASSKQEATNEKLFF.